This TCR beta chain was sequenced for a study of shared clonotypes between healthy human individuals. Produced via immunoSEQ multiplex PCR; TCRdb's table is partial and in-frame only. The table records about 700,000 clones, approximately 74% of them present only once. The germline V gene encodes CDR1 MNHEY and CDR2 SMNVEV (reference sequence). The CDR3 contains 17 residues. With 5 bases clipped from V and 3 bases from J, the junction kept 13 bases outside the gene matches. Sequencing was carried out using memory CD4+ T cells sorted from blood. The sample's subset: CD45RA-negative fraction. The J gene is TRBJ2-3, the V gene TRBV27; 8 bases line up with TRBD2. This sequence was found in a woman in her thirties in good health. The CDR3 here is CASSPLPSAGETDTQYF. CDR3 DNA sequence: TGTGCCAGCAGTCCACTCCCCTCAGCGGGAGAGACAGATACGCAGTATTTT.